This TCR beta chain was captured in a study of blood T cell repertoires in COVID-19. Study information: Each recovered donor of Cohort 3 presented with two negative PCRs, clearance, or symptom resolution. The United States, Italy and Spain supplied acute and convalescent COVID-19 samples.

The CDR3 is 12 residues long. Germline V CDR1 and CDR2: SGHDT, YYEEEE. Trimming shortened V by 3 bases and J by 9 bases, and 10 bases separated the two germline ends. The repertoire was sequenced with immunoSEQ multiplex PCR; TCRdb's copy has only in-frame clones and lacks some. The sample shows a few hundred thousand clones, around 87% of them seen only once. The cohort comprised adults aged about 18 to 100 years residing in about two dozen US areas. Cohort placement rested on clinical history that participants reported themselves. Sample: PBMCs or T cells enriched from blood (not recorded which). The V and J genes are TRBV5-6 and TRBJ1-5; maybe TRBD1 (5 bases). The clonotype originates from a man in his forties in a cohort exposed to, infected with or recovered from COVID-19 (not recorded which). In DNA form, the CDR3 reads TGTGCCAGCAGCTACAGGTTTGGGCCCCAGCATTTT. Encoded protein: CASSYRFGPQHF. Full variable domain (outside the CDR3, taken from reference TRBV5-6 and TRBJ1-5): DAGVTQSPTHLIKTRGQQVTLRCSPKSGHDTVSWYQQALGQGPQFIFQYYEEEERQRGNFPDRFSGHQFPNYSSELNVNALLLGDSALYLCASSYRFGPQHFGDGTRLSIL.